One and the same sample provided the 12 T cell receptor beta chains below, sequenced in a study of CD8 T cells in ankylosing spondylitis (dated by TCRdb to the late 2010s). The method was 5' RACE. The run used an Illumina HiSeq 2500. TCRdb cleaned the public reads at Q25 with fastp, built clones with MiXCR and kept in-frame beta chains. Identical CDR3 protein sequences are pooled into one entry, listed with their most common genes and DNA. For this sample the table gives a few hundred thousand distinct CDR3 sequences, of which about 11% were detected only once. The ten largest clonotypes hold over 20% of the sample. The sequenced material came from blood, either unsorted or a sorted T cell fraction (not recorded which). These receptors originate from a male donor with ankylosing spondylitis or in good health (not recorded which).

At least ten counts were recorded for this clonotype. This chain joins TRBV5-1 and TRBJ2-5; TRBD2 matches at 7 bases. CDR3 length equals 14 residues. With 4 bases clipped from V and 2 bases from J, the junction kept 5 bases outside the gene matches. CDR1 SGHRS and CDR2 YFSETQ come from the germline V gene. The CDR3 loop is CASSETGRQETQYF. CDR3 nucleotide sequence: TGCGCCAGCAGCGAAACCGGGAGGCAAGAGACCCAGTACTTC.

The count of this clonotype is one. The chain combines TRBV28 with TRBJ2-3; no definite D call. The CDR3 covers 12 residues. Germline lookup yields CDR1 MDHEN and CDR2 SYDVKM. Trimming took 4 bases from V and 4 from J, leaving 6 bases between them. CDR3 residues: CASSSSADTQYF. The CDR3 DNA reads as TGTGCCAGCAGTTCAAGCGCAGATACGCAGTATTTT.

The chain combines TRBV9 with TRBJ1-6, with D hard to call. The CDR3 runs 15 residues. V shed 3 bases and J shed 11 bases, with 18 bases lying between them. CDR1 and CDR2 (germline): SGDLS, YYNGEE. This CDR3 reads CASSGEVDPRPPLHF. CDR3 nucleotide sequence: TGTGCCAGCAGCGGAGAGGTAGACCCGAGGCCACCCCTCCACTTT.

This clonotype has ten or more counts. V gene TRBV5-1 combines with J gene TRBJ2-5; unclear D gene. Trimming pared 1 base from V and 1 base from J, leaving 8 bases between. Germline loops: CDR1 SGHRS, CDR2 YFSETQ. The CDR3 contains 14 residues. CDR3 residues: CASSLNDIQETQYF. The CDR3 bases are TGCGCCAGCAGCTTGAACGACATCCAAGAGACCCAGTACTTC.

A single count supports this clonotype. V gene TRBV18 combines with J gene TRBJ2-5; TRBD1 or TRBD2 may be the D gene (5 bases each). Trimming shortened V by 4 bases and J by 4 bases, and 16 bases separated the two germline ends. The CDR3 is made up of 15 amino acids. Germline V CDR1 and CDR2: KGHSH, LQKENI. CDR3: CASSLFEGFSETQYF. CDR3 DNA: TGTGCCAGCTCACTTTTCGAGGGGTTTTCAGAGACCCAGTACTTC. Full variable domain (rest looked up from reference TRBV18 and TRBJ2-5): NAGVMQNPRHLVRRRGQEARLRCSPMKGHSHVYWYRQLPEEGLKFMVYLQKENIIDESGMPKERFSAEFPKEGPSILRIQQVVRGDSAAYFCASSLFEGFSETQYFGPGTRLLVL.

This clonotype was detected ten times or more. The rearrangement uses TRBV28 and TRBJ2-3; 7 nucleotides match TRBD2. There are 16 residues in the CDR3. Germline V gene lookup returns CDR1 MDHEN and CDR2 SYDVKM. The V gene end was trimmed by 8 bases and the J gene end by 1 base; junction bases not matched to a gene: 12. The DNA for the CDR3 is TGTGCCAGCTTTCCCTCCGGGACTACCCGCACAGATACGCAGTATTTT. Translating gives CASFPSGTTRTDTQYF.

This clonotype came up many times. The V gene is TRBV20-1, the J gene TRBJ2-7; a possible D gene is TRBD2 (7 bases). The CDR3 totals 13 residues. V lost 6 bases to trimming and J lost 2 bases, with 14 bases between them. From germline, CDR1 is DFQATT and CDR2 SNEGSKA (reference sequence). CDR3 sequence reads: CSATGRGPYEQYF. The CDR3 DNA follows: TGCAGTGCCACAGGGAGGGGACCCTACGAGCAGTACTTC.

This clonotype was observed many times. The V gene is TRBV10-3, the J gene TRBJ2-3; TRBD2 matches at 8 bases. This CDR3 has 16 residues. From germline, CDR1 is ENHRY and CDR2 SYGVKD. The ends lost 6 bases at V and 2 bases at J; junction bases unmatched: 10. CDR3 DNA sequence: TGTGCCATCAGGCGCGGGGGGCACATCATCACAGATACGCAGTATTTT. This translates into CAIRRGGHIITDTQYF.

This chain connects TRBV4-2 to TRBJ2-2; 9 nucleotides align to TRBD1. V was clipped by 4 bases and J by 4 bases; unmatched bases: 7. The CDR3 is 16 residues long. Per germline, CDR1 LGHNA and CDR2 YNFKEQ. The CDR3 nucleotides read TGTGCCAGCAGCCCGAACAGGGGGCCGTCCACCGGGGAGCTGTTTTTT. It is translated as CASSPNRGPSTGELFF.

The chain carries TRBV12-3 or TRBV12-4 and TRBJ1-5; TRBD1 matches 12 bases. With V trimmed by 6 bases and J by 6 bases, 6 bases remained unmatched. The CDR3 has 15 amino acids. CDR3 sequence reads: CASSWGQGAIQPQHF. The CDR3 nucleotides are TGTGCCAGCAGCTGGGGACAGGGGGCGATTCAGCCCCAGCATTTT.

This clonotype came up many times. V gene TRBV15 combines with J gene TRBJ2-5; TRBD2 is a possible D gene (5 bases). There are 16 residues in the CDR3. Germline-derived CDR1 and CDR2 are LNHNV and YYDKDF (reference sequence). V was pared by 0 bases and J by 9 bases, with 20 bases between. The DNA of the CDR3 is TGTGCCACCAGCAGAGATTCGGAGCTAGCAAGGGCGGCCCAGTACTTC. Translation: CATSRDSELARAAQYF.

This clonotype was seen repeatedly, ten times or more. J is TRBJ2-6 and V is TRBV25-1; TRBD1 matches 9 bases. CDR1 and CDR2 (germline): MGHDK, SYGVNS. There are 17 residues in the CDR3. Trimming took 3 bases from V and 8 from J; bases not matched to a gene: 11. CDR3 region: CASSDPGQGGLSNVLTF. In DNA form, the CDR3 reads TGTGCCAGCAGTGACCCGGGACAGGGTGGCTTGTCCAACGTCCTGACTTTC.